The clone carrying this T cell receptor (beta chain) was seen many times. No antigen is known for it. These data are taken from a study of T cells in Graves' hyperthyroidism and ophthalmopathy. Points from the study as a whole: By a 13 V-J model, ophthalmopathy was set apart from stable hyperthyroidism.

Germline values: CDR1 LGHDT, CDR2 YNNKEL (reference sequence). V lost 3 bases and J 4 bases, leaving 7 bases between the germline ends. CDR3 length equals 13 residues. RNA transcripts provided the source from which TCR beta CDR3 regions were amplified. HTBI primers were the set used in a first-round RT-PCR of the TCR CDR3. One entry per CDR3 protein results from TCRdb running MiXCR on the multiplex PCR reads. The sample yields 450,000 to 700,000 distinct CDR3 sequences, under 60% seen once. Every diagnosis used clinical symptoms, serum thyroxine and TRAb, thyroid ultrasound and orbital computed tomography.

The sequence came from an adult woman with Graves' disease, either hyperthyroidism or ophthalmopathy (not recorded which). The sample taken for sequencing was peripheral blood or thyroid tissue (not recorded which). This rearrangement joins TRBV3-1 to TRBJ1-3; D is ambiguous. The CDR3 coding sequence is TGTGCCAGCAGCCAGGGTCGAGGAAACACCATATATTTT. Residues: CASSQGRGNTIYF.